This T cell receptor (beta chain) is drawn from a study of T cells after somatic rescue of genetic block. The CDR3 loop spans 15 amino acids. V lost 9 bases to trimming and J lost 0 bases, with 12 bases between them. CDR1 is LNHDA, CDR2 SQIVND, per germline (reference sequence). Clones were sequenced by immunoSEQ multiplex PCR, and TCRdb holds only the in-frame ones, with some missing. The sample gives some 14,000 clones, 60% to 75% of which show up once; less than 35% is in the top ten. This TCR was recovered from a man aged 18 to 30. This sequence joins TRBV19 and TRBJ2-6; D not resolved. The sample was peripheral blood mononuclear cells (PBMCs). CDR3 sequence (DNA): TGTGCCAGCACTGGACGTACCTCTGGGGCCAACGTCCTGACTTTC. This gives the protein CASTGRTSGANVLTF.